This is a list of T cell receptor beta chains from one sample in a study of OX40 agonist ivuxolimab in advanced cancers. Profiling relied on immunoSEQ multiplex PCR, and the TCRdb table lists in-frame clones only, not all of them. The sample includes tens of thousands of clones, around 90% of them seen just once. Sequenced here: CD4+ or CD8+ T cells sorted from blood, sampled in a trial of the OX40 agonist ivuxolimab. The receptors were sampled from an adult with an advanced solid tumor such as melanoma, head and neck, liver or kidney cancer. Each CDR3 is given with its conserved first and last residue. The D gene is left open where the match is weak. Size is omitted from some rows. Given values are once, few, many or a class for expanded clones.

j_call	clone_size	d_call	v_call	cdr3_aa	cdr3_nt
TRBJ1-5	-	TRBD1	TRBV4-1	CASSQYRGPQPQHF	TGCGCCAGCAGCCAGTACAGGGGGCCTCAGCCCCAGCATTTT
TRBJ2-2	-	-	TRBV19	CASSIGAGTGELFF	TGTGCCAGTAGTATTGGGGCGGGGACCGGGGAGCTGTTTTTT
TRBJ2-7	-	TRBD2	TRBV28	CASRKTSGYEQYF	TGTGCCAGCAGGAAGACTAGCGGCTACGAGCAGTACTTC
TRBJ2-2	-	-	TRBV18	CASSGAGELFF	TGTGCCAGCTCAGGGGCCGGGGAGCTGTTTTTT
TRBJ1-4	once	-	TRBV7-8	CASSRNEGFVGTNEKLFF	TGTGCCAGCAGCCGAAACGAGGGGTTTGTGGGGACTAATGAAAAACTGTTTTTT
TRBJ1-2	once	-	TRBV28	CASSYLTEKLANYGYTF	TGTGCCAGCAGTTATTTGACCGAGAAACTAGCTAACTATGGCTACACCTTC
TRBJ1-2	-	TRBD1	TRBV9	CASSPGQGLGGYTF	TGTGCCAGCAGCCCCGGACAGGGGTTGGGTGGCTACACCTTC
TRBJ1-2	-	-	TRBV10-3	CAISDAPGTVVTTNYGYTF	TGTGCCATCAGTGATGCTCCCGGGACGGTGGTGACAACTAACTATGGCTACACCTTC
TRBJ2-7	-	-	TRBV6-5	CASSPSGTPTYEQYF	TGTGCCAGCAGTCCCTCCGGGACCCCAACCTACGAGCAGTACTTC
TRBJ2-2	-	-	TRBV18	CASSPTGDNTGELFF	TGTGCCAGCTCACCTACAGGAGATAACACCGGGGAGCTGTTTTTT
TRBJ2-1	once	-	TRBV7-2	CASSLVWGPYNEQFF	TGTGCCAGCAGCTTAGTATGGGGACCATACAATGAGCAGTTCTTC
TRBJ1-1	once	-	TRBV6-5	CASSYSSAAFF	TGTGCCAGCAGTTACTCTTCTGCAGCTTTCTTT
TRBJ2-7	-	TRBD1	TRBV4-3	CASSQAIQGFYEQYF	TGCGCCAGCAGCCAAGCAATACAGGGGTTCTACGAGCAGTACTTC
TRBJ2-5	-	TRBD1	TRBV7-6	CASSPRTGDEETQYF	TGTGCCAGCAGCCCGCGGACAGGGGATGAGGAGACCCAGTACTTC
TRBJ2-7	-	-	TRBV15	CATSTNQGDYEQYF	TGTGCCACCAGCACAAATCAAGGAGACTACGAGCAGTACTTC
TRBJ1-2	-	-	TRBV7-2	CASSLGPPGASYGYTF	TGTGCCAGCAGCTTAGGGCCCCCAGGGGCGTCCTATGGCTACACCTTC
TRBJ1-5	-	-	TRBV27	CASSLFVGQPQHF	TGTGCCAGCAGTTTATTTGTGGGCCAGCCCCAGCATTTT
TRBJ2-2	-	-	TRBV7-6	CASSLSGELFF	TGTGCCAGCAGCTTATCCGGGGAGCTGTTTTTT
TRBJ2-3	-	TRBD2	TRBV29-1	CSVEVPGGSRGTDTQYF	TGCAGCGTTGAAGTCCCGGGAGGTTCAAGGGGCACAGATACGCAGTATTTT
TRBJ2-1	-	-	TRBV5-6	CASSFANNEQFF	TGTGCCAGCAGCTTTGCTAACAATGAGCAGTTCTTC
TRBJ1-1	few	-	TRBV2	CASSIAVGSMNTEAFF	TGTGCCAGCAGTATCGCCGTGGGCTCGATGAACACTGAAGCTTTCTTT
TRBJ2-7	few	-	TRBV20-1	CSAINLGEQYF	TGCAGTGCTATAAATTTGGGGGAGCAGTACTTC
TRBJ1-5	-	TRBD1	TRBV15	CATRQGGSNQPQHF	TGTGCCACGAGACAGGGCGGAAGCAATCAGCCCCAGCATTTT
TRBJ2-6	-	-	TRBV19	CASSGYETSQSRANVLTF	TGTGCCAGTAGTGGATACGAGACATCACAAAGTCGGGCCAACGTCCTGACTTTC
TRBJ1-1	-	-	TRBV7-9	CASSWGEAEAFF	TGTGCCAGCAGCTGGGGGGAGGCTGAAGCTTTCTTT
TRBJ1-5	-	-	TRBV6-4	CGLPRATCPHSRSNQPQHF	TGTGGCCTTCCCAGGGCCACATGCCCTCATAGTAGAAGCAATCAGCCCCAGCATTTT
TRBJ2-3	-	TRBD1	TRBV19	CASSTTGPDTQYF	TGTGCCAGTAGCACGACAGGGCCAGATACGCAGTATTTT
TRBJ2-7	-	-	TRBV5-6	CASSLFVDEQYF	TGTGCCAGCAGCTTGTTCGTCGACGAGCAGTACTTC
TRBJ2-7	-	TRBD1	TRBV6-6	CASKRQGPYYEQYF	TGTGCCAGCAAAAGACAGGGGCCCTACTACGAGCAGTACTTC
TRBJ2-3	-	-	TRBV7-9	CASSEGPSWYF	TGTGCCAGCAGCGAGGGGCCTTCGTGGTATTTT
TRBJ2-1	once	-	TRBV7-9	CASGLYYNEQFF	TGTGCCAGTGGACTGTACTACAATGAGCAGTTCTTC
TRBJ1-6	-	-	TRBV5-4	CASSLGQAVGYSPLHF	TGTGCCAGCAGCTTGGGGCAGGCGGTGGGTTATTCACCCCTCCACTTT
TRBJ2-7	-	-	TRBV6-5	CASSYAGEGRAYEQYF	TGTGCCAGCAGTTACGCAGGAGAGGGGCGGGCGTACGAGCAGTACTTC
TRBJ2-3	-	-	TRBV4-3	CASSQDRLPQMNTQYF	TGCGCCAGCAGCCAAGATCGACTACCCCAAATGAATACGCAGTATTTT
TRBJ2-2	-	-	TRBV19	CASAQGSTGELFF	TGTGCCAGTGCCCAGGGGAGCACCGGGGAGCTGTTTTTT
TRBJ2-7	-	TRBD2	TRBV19	CASSISGNPSYEQYF	TGTGCCAGTAGTATTAGCGGGAACCCCTCCTACGAGCAGTACTTC
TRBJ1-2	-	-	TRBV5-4	CASSLAMGGDGYTF	TGTGCCAGCAGCTTGGCCATGGGGGGCGATGGCTACACCTTC
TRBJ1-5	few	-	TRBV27	CASSFIQGLSNQPQHF	TGTGCCAGCAGTTTTATACAGGGTCTAAGCAATCAGCCCCAGCATTTT
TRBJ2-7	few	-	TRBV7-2	CASSSRFAYEQYF	TGTGCCAGCAGCTCCAGGTTCGCCTACGAGCAGTACTTC
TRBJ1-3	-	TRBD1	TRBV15	CATGGTASGNTIYF	TGTGCCACCGGGGGGACAGCCTCTGGAAACACCATATATTTT
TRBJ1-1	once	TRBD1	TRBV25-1	CASSGNRGPTEAFF	TGTGCCAGCAGTGGCAACAGGGGGCCCACTGAAGCTTTCTTT
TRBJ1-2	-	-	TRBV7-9	CASSDGGYGYTF	TGTGCCAGCAGTGACGGGGGCTATGGCTACACCTTC
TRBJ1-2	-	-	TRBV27	CASSGGGNYGYTF	TGTGCCAGCAGCGGGGGAGGGAACTATGGCTACACCTTC
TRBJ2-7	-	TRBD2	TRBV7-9	CASSHGLAPYEQYF	TGTGCCAGCAGCCACGGACTAGCACCGTACGAGCAGTACTTC
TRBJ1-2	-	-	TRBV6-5	CASSLQINYGYTF	TGTGCCAGCAGTTTACAGATTAACTATGGCTACACCTTC
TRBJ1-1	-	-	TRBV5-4	CASRPDSTMNTEAFF	TGTGCCAGCAGACCGGACAGTACCATGAACACTGAAGCTTTCTTT
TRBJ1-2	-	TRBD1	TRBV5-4	CASSFETGGYGYTF	TGTGCCAGCAGTTTTGAGACAGGGGGCTATGGCTACACCTTC
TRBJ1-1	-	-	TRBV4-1	CASSRAIGTAEAFF	TGCGCCAGCAGCCGCGCCATAGGGACCGCAGAAGCTTTCTTT
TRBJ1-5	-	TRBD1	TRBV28	CASGRVQGHQPQHF	TGTGCCAGCGGGCGGGTACAGGGGCATCAGCCCCAGCATTTT
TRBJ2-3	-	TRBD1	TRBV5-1	CASSSGTADTQYF	TGCGCCAGCAGCTCAGGGACAGCAGATACGCAGTATTTT
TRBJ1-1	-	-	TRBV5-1	CASSTSRETNTEAFF	TGCGCCAGCAGCACCTCGCGGGAGACGAACACTGAAGCTTTCTTT
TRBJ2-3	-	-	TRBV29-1	CSVEDLGGPSTDTQYF	TGCAGCGTTGAAGATCTTGGGGGACCGAGCACAGATACGCAGTATTTT
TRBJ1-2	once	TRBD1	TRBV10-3	CAISESAGGAYGYTF	TGTGCCATCAGTGAGTCTGCAGGGGGCGCCTATGGCTACACCTTC
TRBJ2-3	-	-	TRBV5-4	CASSLGRGTQYF	TGTGCCAGCAGCTTGGGGCGGGGTACGCAGTATTTT
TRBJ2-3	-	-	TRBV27	CASSLSGGTDTQYF	TGTGCCAGCAGTTTAAGCGGAGGCACAGATACGCAGTATTTT
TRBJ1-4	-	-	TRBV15	CATSIGQTLRNEKLFF	TGTGCCACCAGCATTGGCCAGACGTTGAGGAATGAAAAACTGTTTTTT
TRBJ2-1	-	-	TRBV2	CASSEDRAAWFF	TGTGCCAGCAGTGAAGACAGGGCTGCGTGGTTCTTC
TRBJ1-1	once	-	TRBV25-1	CASSVNTEAFF	TGTGCCAGCAGTGTTAACACTGAAGCTTTCTTT
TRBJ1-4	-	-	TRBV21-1	CASSKPAGGGGRNEKLFF	TGTGCCAGCAGCAAGCCGGCCGGGGGTGGGGGCCGGAATGAAAAACTGTTTTTT